Included here is one T cell receptor (beta chain) sequence, with context. These data originate in a study of blood T cell repertoires in COVID-19. Data came from immunoSEQ multiplex PCR; TCRdb stores just in-frame clones and leaves some out. Of hundreds of thousands of clones in the sample, over 85% are singletons; the top ten hold approximately 2.9%. The ends were cut back, 2 bases at V and 1 base at J, with 8 bases in the middle. Germline CDR1 and CDR2: SGHAT and FQNNGV. The CDR3 is 15 amino acids. The TCR sequence derives from a woman aged 45-65 years who had been exposed to COVID-19. The chain links TRBV11-2 to TRBJ2-2; D is possibly TRBD2 (6 bases). The sequencing input was PBMCs or T cells enriched from blood (not recorded which). DNA for the CDR3: TGTGCCAGCAGCTTACAGCGGGTGAACACCGGGGAGCTGTTTTTT. This translates into CASSLQRVNTGELFF. Full variable domain (outside the CDR3, taken from reference TRBV11-2 and TRBJ2-2): EAGVAQSPRYKIIEKRQSVAFWCNPISGHATLYWYQQILGQGPKLLIQFQNNGVVDDSQLPKDRFSAERLKGVDSTLKIQPAKLEDSAVYLCASSLQRVNTGELFFGEGSRLTVL.